Following are 25 T cell receptor beta chains from one sample sequenced in a study of cytomegalovirus exposure and HLA in healthy donors (dated by TCRdb to 2016 to 2017). The library came from the immunoSEQ multiplex PCR assay. A mixture of 60 forward primers for TCR Vbeta segments and 13 reverse primers for TCR Jbeta segments was used in the multiplex PCR. Entries here come from immuneACCESS through TCRdb and include only in-frame sequences with V and J called. Some clones fail to appear in such tables; in the studies checked, an unresolved V gene covers under half of the shortfall, and the cause of the remainder is unknown. Across this sample there are about 150,000 clones, with around four fifths seen only once. The leading ten clones occupy roughly 1.4% of the sample. What was sequenced was PBMCs. These receptor sequences come from a woman in her 30s in good health and CMV-seropositive.

This clone has only a few counts. This chain uses TRBV7-7 with TRBJ2-5; the D gene is possibly TRBD1 (5 bases). The CDR3 is made up of 14 amino acids. Germline V gene sequence: CDR1 SSHAT, CDR2 FNYEAQ (reference sequence). V lost 4 bases to trimming and J lost 1 base, with 10 bases between them. The CDR3 coding sequence is TGTGCCAGCAGCTCTACAGGAATCCAAGAGACCCAGTACTTC. Its translation: CASSSTGIQETQYF. Full variable domain (remainder filled in from reference TRBV7-7 and TRBJ2-5): GAGVSQSPRYKVTKRGQDVTLRCDPISSHATLYWYQQALGQGPEFLTYFNYEAQPDKSGLPSDRFSAERPEGSISTLTIQRTEQRDSAMYRCASSSTGIQETQYFGPGTRLLVL.

J is TRBJ2-3 and V is TRBV29-1, with unresolved D. Germline V CDR1 and CDR2: SQVTM, ANQGSEA. CDR3 length: 12 amino acids. The germline V and J ends were trimmed by 4 bases and 4 bases, with 9 bases remaining between them. CDR3 bases: TGCAGCGTTGGGCTAGTACCAGATACGCAGTATTTT. Translated: CSVGLVPDTQYF.

This clone came up a few times. This rearrangement joins TRBV6-5 to TRBJ1-4; 9 bases map to TRBD1. The germline CDR1 and CDR2 sequences are MNHEY and SVGAGI. Losses at the gene ends were 7 bases for V and 7 bases for J; bases not matched to a gene: 7. This CDR3 has 14 residues. The CDR3 DNA reads TGTGCCAGCAAGAACAGGGGGCTCGGTGAAAAACTGTTTTTT. It translates to CASKNRGLGEKLFF.

The sample holds one count of this clone. This sequence joins TRBV15 and TRBJ2-6, with D perhaps matching TRBD1 (6 bases). Between the trimmed V and J ends, which lost 0 bases and 3 bases, there was a span of 12 bases. Germline lookup yields CDR1 LNHNV and CDR2 YYDKDF (reference sequence). The CDR3 sequence is 17 residues long. CDR3: CATSRDLLTGGANVLTF. The CDR3, as DNA: TGTGCCACCAGCAGAGATCTCCTGACAGGTGGGGCCAACGTCCTGACTTTC.

Only a few counts were recorded for this clone. The chain joins TRBV5-1 to TRBJ1-1; 7 bases align to TRBD1. Germline-derived CDR1 and CDR2 are SGHRS and YFSETQ. J lost 1 base, V lost 2 bases, and 5 bases had no gene match. The CDR3 contains 15 residues. The CDR3 sequence is CASSFARGQNTEAFF. In DNA, the CDR3 is TGCGCCAGCAGCTTCGCGAGGGGGCAGAACACTGAAGCTTTCTTT.

The chain has TRBV30 and TRBJ2-7, with a possible D match to TRBD2 (5 bases). Trimming stripped 4 bases from V and 1 base from J, with 14 bases between. There are 14 residues in the CDR3. The germline gives CDR1 GTSNPN, CDR2 SVGIG (reference sequence). CDR3 sequence reads: CAWNREPRSYEQYF. CDR3 nucleotides: TGTGCCTGGAATCGGGAACCCCGGTCCTACGAGCAGTACTTC.

The rearrangement links TRBV2 to TRBJ1-5, with 8 nucleotides matching TRBD1. Germline CDR1 reads SNHLY; CDR2 reads FYNNEI. J gave up 6 bases and V 7 bases, and 8 bases lay outside the gene matches. The CDR3 has 14 residues. DNA for the CDR3: TGTGCCAGCACCGGACAGGGAACGGGTCAGCCCCAGCATTTT. This gives the protein CASTGQGTGQPQHF.

Regarding this clone: The junction differs from germline at one of its ends, possibly a read error. This rearrangement joins TRBV7-6 to TRBJ2-1, with 11 bases fitting TRBD2. The CDR3 covers 16 residues. CDR1 and CDR2 from the germline V gene are SGHVS and FNYEAQ. CDR3 sequence reads: CASSSVAGGRPNEQLF. DNA for the CDR3: TGTGCCAGCAGCTCCGTAGCGGGAGGGAGACCCAATGAGCAGCTCTTC.

This clone was detected only a few times. The chain is built from TRBV11-2 and TRBJ1-1; 11 bases are a match to TRBD1. Losses at the gene ends were 6 bases for V and 8 bases for J; bases not matched to a gene: 11. Germline CDR1 is SGHAT and CDR2 is FQNNGV. There are 15 residues in the CDR3. The CDR3 DNA follows: TGTGCCAGCAGTCTTAAATTCGGACAGGGGGCCGAAGCTTTCTTT. This sequence encodes CASSLKFGQGAEAFF.

The V call is TRBV5-1, the J call TRBJ2-7; D may be TRBD2 (5 bases). CDR1 is SGHRS and CDR2 is YFSETQ in the germline V gene. This CDR3 comprises 12 residues. V gave up 4 bases and J gave up 6 bases, with 11 bases separating them. The CDR3 spells CASSPDFGEQYF. The CDR3 DNA sequence: TGCGCCAGCAGCCCGGACTTTGGCGAGCAGTACTTC.

V gene TRBV7-2 combines with J gene TRBJ2-5; 11 nucleotides match TRBD2. This CDR3 comprises 16 residues. The V and J ends lost 5 bases and 8 bases, in that order; junction bases with no gene match: 13. Germline CDR1 is SGHTA and CDR2 is FQGNSA. CDR3 protein: CASSQLAGGSIGTQYF. CDR3 nucleotide sequence: TGTGCCAGCAGCCAATTAGCGGGAGGGTCTATTGGTACCCAGTACTTC.

The chain is built from TRBV15 and TRBJ1-5; the D is unclear. Germline V lookup: CDR1 LNHNV, CDR2 YYDKDF (reference sequence). The CDR3 has 15 amino acids. V lost 0 bases and J lost 0, with 6 bases in between. In DNA form, the CDR3 reads TGTGCCACCAGCAGAGACAGTTATAGCAATCAGCCCCAGCATTTT. Translation gives CATSRDSYSNQPQHF.

The CDR3 sequence: CASSLRGQGQETQYF. CDR3 sequence (DNA): TGCGCCAGCAGCCTTCGAGGACAGGGCCAAGAGACCCAGTACTTC. The V gene is TRBV5-1, the J gene TRBJ2-5; 8 bases map to TRBD1. This CDR3 spans 15 amino acids. CDR1 and CDR2 from the germline V gene are SGHRS and YFSETQ. J gave up 1 base and V 4 bases, and 6 bases lay outside the gene matches.

The chain carries TRBV27 and TRBJ1-5; perhaps TRBD1 as D (5 bases). The V and J ends lost 1 base and 6 bases respectively, with 10 bases between them. The CDR3 spans 14 residues. Germline V gene lookup returns CDR1 MNHEY and CDR2 SMNVEV (reference sequence). CDR3 region: CASSLWGGGQPQHF. In nucleotides, the CDR3 is TGTGCCAGCAGTTTATGGGGCGGTGGTCAGCCCCAGCATTTT.

As regards this clone: The junction and the germline gene differ at one end; a read error may be behind it. The V gene is TRBV6-5, the J gene TRBJ2-2; TRBD2 agrees at 7 bases. Germline V lookup: CDR1 MNHEY, CDR2 SVGAGI. The CDR3 runs 12 residues. The CDR3 sequence is CASGGDVGKLFF. In nucleotides, the CDR3 is TGTGCCAGCGGGGGGGACGTCGGGAAGCTGTTTTTT.

As concerns this clone: Mismatch with germline at one junction end may stem from a read error. In the same sample, other DNA sequences code for this CDR3. The J gene is TRBJ2-7, the V gene TRBV4-3, with TRBD1 matching over 9 bases. Germline V gene data show CDR1 as LGHNA and CDR2 as YSLEER. This CDR3 is 15 amino acids long. Here the CDR3 DNA reads TGCGCTAGCAGCCAGGCCGGGACAGGGATCTACGAGCAGTACTTC. Translation: CASSQAGTGIYEQYF.

V and J are TRBV10-1 and TRBJ2-7, with 7 bases identical to TRBD1. The CDR3 length is 19 residues. Unmatched junction bases numbered 14, after V lost 0 bases and J lost 0 bases. From germline, CDR1 is WNHNN and CDR2 SYGVQD (reference sequence). As DNA, the CDR3 is TGCGCCAGCAGTGAGTCGGCCCCGACACAGGGGTGGGGCTCCTACGAGCAGTACTTC. This codes for CASSESAPTQGWGSYEQYF.

DNA of the CDR3: TGTGCCAGCAGCCCCTTGAGCGGGAGTGCTTACAATGAGCAGTTCTTC. As protein: CASSPLSGSAYNEQFF. The chain joins TRBV9 to TRBJ2-1, with TRBD2 identical over 8 bases. The germline V gene encodes CDR1 SGDLS and CDR2 YYNGEE. The CDR3 runs to 16 residues. V dropped 4 bases and J dropped 4; count of bases not matched to a gene: 10.

This chain joins TRBV10-3 and TRBJ1-4; no clear D. Trimming cost V 11 bases and J 5 bases, with 9 bases left between them. The CDR3 spans 11 residues. Germline CDR1 reads ENHRY; CDR2 reads SYGVKD. In nucleotides, the CDR3 is TGTGCCTCGTACAGCAATGAAAAACTGTTTTTT. It specifies CASYSNEKLFF.

The rearrangement links TRBV27 to TRBJ2-1, with 11 bases fitting TRBD2. In germline, CDR1 is MNHEY, CDR2 SMNVEV (reference sequence). With 6 bases clipped from V and 4 bases from J, the junction kept 5 bases outside the gene matches. The CDR3 covers 15 residues. CDR3 in DNA: TGTGCCAGCAGCTTAGGGACTAGCGGATACAATGAGCAGTTCTTC. This codes for CASSLGTSGYNEQFF.

The chain has TRBV11-2 and TRBJ2-7; 10 bases match TRBD1. With V trimmed by 2 bases and J by 4 bases, 5 bases remained unmatched. The germline gives CDR1 SGHAT, CDR2 FQNNGV. The CDR3 length is 15 residues. The CDR3 DNA follows: TGTGCCAGCAGCTTAAGGGACAGGGGTTTTTACGAGCAGTACTTC. Translated: CASSLRDRGFYEQYF.

This chain links TRBV6-5 with TRBJ2-7, with D possibly TRBD1 on 6 matching bases. CDR1 is MNHEY, CDR2 SVGAGI, per germline. This CDR3 has 13 amino acids. V was cut by 2 bases and J by 7 bases, with 12 bases left in between. The CDR3 reads CASSYGTGTEQYF. Written as DNA, the CDR3 is TGTGCCAGCAGTTACGGGACCGGGACAGAGCAGTACTTC.

The J gene is TRBJ2-7, the V gene TRBV7-9; D might be TRBD1 (8 bases). The germline V and J ends were trimmed by 1 base and 11 bases, with 21 bases remaining between them. CDR3 length: 15 amino acids. The germline V gene encodes CDR1 SEHNR and CDR2 FQNEAQ (reference sequence). The CDR3 reads CASSLEWGGQGAEYF. The CDR3 DNA is TGTGCCAGCAGCTTAGAGTGGGGAGGGCAGGGGGCCGAGTACTTC.

The chain recombines TRBV14 with TRBJ2-3, with 8 nucleotides matching TRBD2. Trimming at V came to 5 bases and at J to 6 bases, leaving 4 bases not matched to a gene. Germline CDR1 is SGHDN and CDR2 is FVKESK. The CDR3 sequence is 13 residues long. CDR3 DNA sequence: TGTGCCAGCAGCGGGACTAGTAAGGATACGCAGTATTTT. Translating gives CASSGTSKDTQYF. The complete variable domain, with remaining parts taken from reference TRBV14 and TRBJ2-3, reads EAGVTQFPSHSVIEKGQTVTLRCDPISGHDNLYWYRRVMGKEIKFLLHFVKESKQDESGMPNNRFLAERTGGTYSTLKVQPAELEDSGVYFCASSGTSKDTQYFGPGTRLTVL.

V usage is TRBV28 and J usage is TRBJ1-2, with TRBD1 matching 7 bases. CDR3 length equals 16 residues. CDR1 MDHEN and CDR2 SYDVKM come from the germline V gene. With 4 bases clipped from V and 1 base from J, the junction kept 9 bases outside the gene matches. The CDR3 DNA reads TGTGCCAGCAGTTCGACAGGGAGCGGGGGTAACTATGGCTACACCTTC. Its translation: CASSSTGSGGNYGYTF.